One TCR beta chain is described in this entry. The run depth of the assay was deep. Only in-frame clones appear in the TCRdb table, and some are missing; sequencing was by immunoSEQ multiplex PCR. The sample lists about 520,000 clones, roughly 95% occurring once. From CD4+ cells came CD45RA+ naive and CD45RA-negative memory subsets. Trimming took off 6 bases at V and 0 bases at J, with 12 bases between the two ends. The CDR3 is made up of 16 amino acids. Germline assignment: CDR1 KGHSH and CDR2 LQKENI. The data are from a study of shared clonotypes between healthy human individuals. The TCR originated in a woman aged 25 to 39 in good health. The specimen sequenced was naive CD4+ T cells sorted from blood. Subset: CD45RA+ positively selected. The V call is TRBV18, the J call TRBJ2-6, with D uncertain. The chain's CDR3 is CASSTTEPSGANVLTF. The CDR3 DNA sequence: TGTGCCAGCTCTACGACGGAACCCTCTGGGGCCAACGTCCTGACTTTC.